This T cell receptor (beta chain) came from a study of Ad26.COV2.S vaccination and SARS-CoV-2 variants. Overall study context: Ad26.COV2.S, an intramuscular injection, was given once or twice 56 days apart.

Documented treatment: approximately 18 received Ad26.COV2.S at low or high dose, single or two shots; roughly 5 received placebo; per-sample allocation not given. Day 63 after the first vaccine or placebo injection was the time point for sampling. The ends lost 1 base at V and 2 bases at J; junction bases unmatched: 2. The germline V gene has CDR1 KGHSH and CDR2 LQKENI. The CDR3 has 14 residues. This table comes from immunoSEQ multiplex PCR, and its TCRdb copy is limited to in-frame clones, with some not included. The data hold over 450,000 clones, with nearly 90% observed a single time. The chain couples TRBV18 to TRBJ2-7, with 7 positions matching TRBD1. This TCR derives from a person between 18 and 59 years old who received the Ad26.COV2.S COVID-19 vaccine or a placebo. Here the sequenced sample was peripheral blood, taken in a trial of Ad26.COV2.S vaccine versus placebo. Here the CDR3 DNA reads TGTGCCAGCTCACCACGTGGGACAGCCTACGAGCAGTACTTC. It translates to CASSPRGTAYEQYF.